Following are 13 T cell receptor beta chains from one sample sequenced in a study of CD4+ T cells in melanoma. The table came from immunoSEQ multiplex PCR; TCRdb's copy has only in-frame clones and leaves some out. The sample has roughly 21,000 clones; 78% are singletons. The receptors come from a human donor with melanoma.

The genes are TRBV10-3 and TRBJ2-1; 11 bases are shared with TRBD2. After removal of 8 bases from V and 1 base from J, the junction contained 4 bases not matched to a gene. The germline gives CDR1 ENHRY, CDR2 SYGVKD. CDR3 size: 15 residues. The CDR3 DNA is TGTGCCATCTCACTAGCGGGGGTTTCCTACAATGAGCAGTTCTTC. It codes for CAISLAGVSYNEQFF.

The CDR3 DNA is TGTGCCAGCAGCCCGGGGACTAGCGGGGGTAGTTATTATTTT. This codes for CASSPGTSGGSYYF. The V and J genes are TRBV7-9 and TRBJ2-3; 14 bases map to TRBD2. The junction had 10 bases not matched to a gene; V was cut back by 5 bases and J by 15 bases. This CDR3 region has 14 residues. Germline CDR1 is SEHNR and CDR2 is FQNEAQ (reference sequence).

The V and J genes are TRBV6-6 and TRBJ2-1, with a weak D call TRBD1 (5 bases). V was shortened by 8 bases and J by 3 bases, with 11 bases between the two germline ends. Germline loops: CDR1 MNHNY, CDR2 SVGAGI (reference sequence). The CDR3 covers 13 residues. DNA for the CDR3: TGTGCCAGCTCCTTAGACAGCTACAATGAGCAGTTCTTC. The encoded protein is CASSLDSYNEQFF.

V usage is TRBV9 and J usage is TRBJ2-1; 9 nucleotides align to TRBD2. Trimming removed 3 bases from V and 7 bases from J; junction bases left unmatched: 20. Germline V gene lookup returns CDR1 SGDLS and CDR2 YYNGEE. This CDR3 has 19 residues. This chain's CDR3 is CASSGNRGKASGTGNEQFF. For the CDR3, the DNA is TGTGCCAGCAGCGGGAATCGCGGGAAGGCTAGCGGGACCGGGAATGAGCAGTTCTTC.

The V gene is TRBV18, the J gene TRBJ1-2; tentatively, D is TRBD1 (5 bases). There are 16 residues in the CDR3. The germline CDR1 and CDR2 sequences are KGHSH and LQKENI. V lost 2 bases to trimming and J lost 2 bases, with 15 bases between them. The CDR3 coding sequence is TGTGCCAGCTCACCATTTAAACGGGACCTCAACTATGGCTACACCTTC. Its translation is CASSPFKRDLNYGYTF.

The rearrangement links TRBV5-1 to TRBJ2-5; D uncertain. The CDR3 sequence is 14 residues long. The V end was cut by 1 base, the J end by 0 bases, with 7 bases between. The germline CDR1 and CDR2 sequences are SGHRS and YFSETQ. This CDR3 reads CASSLQLYQETQYF. The CDR3 coding sequence is TGCGCCAGCAGCTTGCAGCTGTACCAAGAGACCCAGTACTTC.

This rearrangement joins TRBV2 to TRBJ1-3; 7 bases match TRBD1. The junction had 6 bases not matched to a gene; V was cut back by 4 bases and J by 0 bases. Germline V gives CDR1 SNHLY, CDR2 FYNNEI. This CDR3 contains 16 residues. CDR3 bases: TGTGCCAGCAGTGCGACAGGGCCTAGCTCTGGAAACACCATATATTTT. It is translated as CASSATGPSSGNTIYF.

The chain has TRBV5-1 and TRBJ2-3; D is unclear. V dropped 6 bases and J dropped 0 bases, with 11 bases sitting between them. The CDR3 spans 14 residues. CDR1 is SGHRS and CDR2 is YFSETQ in the germline V gene. Here the CDR3 reads CASTPGTSTDTQYF. The CDR3 DNA reads as TGCGCCAGCACTCCGGGTACCAGCACAGATACGCAGTATTTT. Together with reference TRBV5-1 and TRBJ2-3, the CDR3 gives the full variable domain: KAGVTQTPRYLIKTRGQQVTLSCSPISGHRSVSWYQQTPGQGLQFLFEYFSETQRNKGNFPGRFSGRQFSNSRSEMNVSTLELGDSALYLCASTPGTSTDTQYFGPGTRLTVL.

This chain joins TRBV5-1 and TRBJ1-5, with D tentatively TRBD1 (6 bases). The CDR3 sequence is 14 residues long. CDR1 is SGHRS and CDR2 is YFSETQ in the germline V gene. The V and J ends lost 2 bases and 5 bases respectively, with 11 bases between them. CDR3 DNA: TGCGCCAGCAGCTTAGGGGGGGCGGATCAGCCCCAGCATTTT. This codes for CASSLGGADQPQHF.

This chain uses TRBV7-8 with TRBJ2-7; 7 positions match TRBD1. Germline V lookup: CDR1 SGHVS, CDR2 FQNEAQ. The CDR3 length is 15 residues. The V segment lost 2 bases and the J segment 4 bases; nucleotides outside the gene matches: 8. CDR3 sequence (DNA): TGTGCCAGCAGCTTACGTCGGGGACAGATTTACGAGCAGTACTTC. This encodes CASSLRRGQIYEQYF.

The rearrangement joins TRBV6-6 to TRBJ1-5; TRBD1 might be the D (6 bases). V was cut by 2 bases and J by 0 bases, with 11 bases left in between. Germline V gives CDR1 MNHNY, CDR2 SVGAGI (reference sequence). The CDR3 runs to 16 residues. This chain's CDR3 is CASSYKGGNSNQPQHF. The CDR3 DNA reads TGTGCCAGCAGTTACAAGGGGGGTAATAGCAATCAGCCCCAGCATTTT.

V is TRBV7-9 and J is TRBJ1-4; D call uncertain. The germline gives CDR1 SEHNR, CDR2 FQNEAQ (reference sequence). Trimming removed 5 bases from V and 8 bases from J, with 18 bases in between. There are 15 residues in the CDR3. The CDR3 DNA follows: TGTGCCAGCAGCAACCAACTGGCGGTGGTGGAAAAACTGTTTTTT. It codes for CASSNQLAVVEKLFF. The entire variable domain, with the rest obtained from reference TRBV7-9 and TRBJ1-4, is as follows: DTGVSQNPRHKITKRGQNVTFRCDPISEHNRLYWYRQTLGQGPEFLTYFQNEAQLEKSRLLSDRFSAERPKGSFSTLEIQRTEQGDSAMYLCASSNQLAVVEKLFFGSGTQLSVL.

The chain uses TRBV18 and TRBJ2-1; 12 bases line up with TRBD2. CDR1 is KGHSH and CDR2 is LQKENI in the germline V gene. Germline trimming cut 0 bases from V and 8 bases from J; bases unmatched to any gene: 5. There are 16 residues in the CDR3. CDR3 nucleotides: TGTGCCAGCTCACCACCGTCTAGCGGGGGGGCGCATGAGCAGTTCTTC. This sequence encodes CASSPPSSGGAHEQFF.